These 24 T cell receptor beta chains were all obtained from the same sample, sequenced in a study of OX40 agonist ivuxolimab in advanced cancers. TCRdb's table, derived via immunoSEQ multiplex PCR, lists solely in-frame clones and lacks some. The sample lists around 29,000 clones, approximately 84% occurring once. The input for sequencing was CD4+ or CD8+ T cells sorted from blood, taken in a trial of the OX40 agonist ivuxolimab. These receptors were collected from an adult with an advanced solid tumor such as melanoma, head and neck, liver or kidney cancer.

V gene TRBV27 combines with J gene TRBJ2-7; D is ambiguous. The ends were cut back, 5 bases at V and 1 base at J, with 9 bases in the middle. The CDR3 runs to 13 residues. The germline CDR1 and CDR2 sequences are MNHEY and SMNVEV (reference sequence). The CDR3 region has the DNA TGTGCCAGCAGTCAAGGACGATCCTACGAGCAGTACTTC. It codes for CASSQGRSYEQYF.

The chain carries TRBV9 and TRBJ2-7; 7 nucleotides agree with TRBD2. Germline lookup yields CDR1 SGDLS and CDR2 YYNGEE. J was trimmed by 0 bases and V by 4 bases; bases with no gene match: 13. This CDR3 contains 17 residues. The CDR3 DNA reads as TGTGCCAGCAGCTCACCTCAAGGGCGGGGGAGCTCCTACGAGCAGTACTTC. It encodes CASSSPQGRGSSYEQYF.

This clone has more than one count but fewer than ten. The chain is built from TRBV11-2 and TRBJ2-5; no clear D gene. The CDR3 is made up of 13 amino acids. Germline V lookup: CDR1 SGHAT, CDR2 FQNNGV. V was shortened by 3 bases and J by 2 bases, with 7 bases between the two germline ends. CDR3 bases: TGTGCCAGCAGCTTGTGGCAGCAAGAGACCCAGTACTTC. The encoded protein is CASSLWQQETQYF.

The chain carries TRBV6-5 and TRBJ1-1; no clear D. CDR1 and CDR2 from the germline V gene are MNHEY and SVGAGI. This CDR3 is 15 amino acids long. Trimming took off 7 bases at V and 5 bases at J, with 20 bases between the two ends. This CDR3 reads CASTPVPGAYTEAFF. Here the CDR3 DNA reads TGTGCCAGCACCCCGGTCCCGGGAGCGTATACTGAAGCTTTCTTT.

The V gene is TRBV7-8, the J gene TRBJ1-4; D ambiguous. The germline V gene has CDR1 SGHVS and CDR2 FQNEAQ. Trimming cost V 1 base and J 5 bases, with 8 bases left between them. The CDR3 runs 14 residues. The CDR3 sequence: CASSLGVHNEKLFF. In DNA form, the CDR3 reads TGTGCCAGCAGCTTAGGAGTCCACAATGAAAAACTGTTTTTT.

CDR3 coding DNA: TGCAGCGTTGTGCGAACCGGGGAGCTGTTTTTT. Its protein product is CSVVRTGELFF. The chain has TRBV29-1 and TRBJ2-2; D is ambiguous. V lost 4 bases to trimming and J lost 5 bases, with 5 bases between them. CDR3 size: 11 residues. Germline lookup yields CDR1 SQVTM and CDR2 ANQGSEA.

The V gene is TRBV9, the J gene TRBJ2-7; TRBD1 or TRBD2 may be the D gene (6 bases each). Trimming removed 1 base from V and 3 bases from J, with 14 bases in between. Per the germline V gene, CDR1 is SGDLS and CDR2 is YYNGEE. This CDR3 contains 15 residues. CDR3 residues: CASSVSPGGGYEQYF. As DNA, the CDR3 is TGTGCCAGCAGCGTATCCCCCGGGGGCGGCTACGAGCAGTACTTC.

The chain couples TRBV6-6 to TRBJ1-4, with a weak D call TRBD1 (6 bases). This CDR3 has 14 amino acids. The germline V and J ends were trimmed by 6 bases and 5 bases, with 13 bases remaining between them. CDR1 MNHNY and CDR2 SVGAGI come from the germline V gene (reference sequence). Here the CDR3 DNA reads TGTGCCAGCAGCTCCGGACAGAAGAATGAAAAACTGTTTTTT. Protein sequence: CASSSGQKNEKLFF.

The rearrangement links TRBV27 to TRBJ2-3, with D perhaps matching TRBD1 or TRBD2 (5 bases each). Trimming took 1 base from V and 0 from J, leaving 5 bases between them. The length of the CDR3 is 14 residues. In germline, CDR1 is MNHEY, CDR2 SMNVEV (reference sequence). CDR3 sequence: CASSLWDSTDTQYF. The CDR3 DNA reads TGTGCCAGCAGTTTATGGGACAGCACAGATACGCAGTATTTT.

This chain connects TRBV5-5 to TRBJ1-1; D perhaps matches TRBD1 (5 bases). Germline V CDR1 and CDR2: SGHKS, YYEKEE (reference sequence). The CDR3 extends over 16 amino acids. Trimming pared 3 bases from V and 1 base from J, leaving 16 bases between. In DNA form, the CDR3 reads TGTGCCAGCAGCTCGAACACCGGGACTGAGAACACTGAAGCTTTCTTT. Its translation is CASSSNTGTENTEAFF.

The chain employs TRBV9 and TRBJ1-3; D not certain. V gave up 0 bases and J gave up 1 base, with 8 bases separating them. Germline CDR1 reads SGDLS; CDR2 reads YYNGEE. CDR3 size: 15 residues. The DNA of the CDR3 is TGTGCCAGCAGCGTAGCATGGGATTCTGGAAACACCATATATTTT. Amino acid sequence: CASSVAWDSGNTIYF.

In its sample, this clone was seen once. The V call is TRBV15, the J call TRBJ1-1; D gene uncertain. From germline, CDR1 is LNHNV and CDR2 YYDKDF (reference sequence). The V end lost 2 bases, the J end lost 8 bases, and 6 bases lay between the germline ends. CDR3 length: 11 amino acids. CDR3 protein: CATSRMREAFF. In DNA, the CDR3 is TGTGCCACCAGCAGAATGAGGGAAGCTTTCTTT.

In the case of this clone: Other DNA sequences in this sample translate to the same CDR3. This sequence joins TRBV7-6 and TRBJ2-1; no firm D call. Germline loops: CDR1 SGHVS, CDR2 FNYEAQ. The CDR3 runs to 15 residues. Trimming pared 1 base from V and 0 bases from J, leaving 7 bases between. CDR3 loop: CASSLGPSSYNEQFF. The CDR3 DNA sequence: TGTGCCAGCAGCTTAGGGCCCAGCTCCTACAATGAGCAGTTCTTC.

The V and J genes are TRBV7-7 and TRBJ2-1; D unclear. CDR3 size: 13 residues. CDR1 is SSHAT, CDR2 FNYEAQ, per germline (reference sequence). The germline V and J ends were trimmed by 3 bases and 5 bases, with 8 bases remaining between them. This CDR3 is CASSFGQNNEQFF. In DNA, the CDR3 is TGTGCCAGCAGCTTTGGTCAGAACAATGAGCAGTTCTTC.

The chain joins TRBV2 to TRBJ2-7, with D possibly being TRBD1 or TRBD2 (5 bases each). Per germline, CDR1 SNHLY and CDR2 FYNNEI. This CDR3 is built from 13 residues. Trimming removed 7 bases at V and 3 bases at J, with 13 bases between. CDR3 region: CASIGDDGYEQYF. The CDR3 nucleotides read TGTGCCAGCATCGGGGACGATGGCTACGAGCAGTACTTC.

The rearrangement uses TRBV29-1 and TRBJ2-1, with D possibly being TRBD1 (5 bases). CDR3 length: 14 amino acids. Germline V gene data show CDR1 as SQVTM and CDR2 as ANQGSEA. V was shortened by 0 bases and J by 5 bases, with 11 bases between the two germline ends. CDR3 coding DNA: TGCAGCGTTGAAGAAGGCCGACAGAACAATGAGCAGTTCTTC. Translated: CSVEEGRQNNEQFF.

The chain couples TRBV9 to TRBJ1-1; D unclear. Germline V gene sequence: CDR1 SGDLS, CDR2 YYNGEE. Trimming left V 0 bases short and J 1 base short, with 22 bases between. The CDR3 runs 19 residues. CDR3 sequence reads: CASSVGSFIYGYPNTEAFF. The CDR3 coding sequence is TGTGCCAGCAGCGTAGGGAGTTTCATCTACGGCTACCCGAACACTGAAGCTTTCTTT. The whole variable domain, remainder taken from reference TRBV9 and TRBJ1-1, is DSGVTQTPKHLITATGQRVTLRCSPRSGDLSVYWYQQSLDQGLQFLIQYYNGEERAKGNILERFSAQQFPDLHSELNLSSLELGDSALYFCASSVGSFIYGYPNTEAFFGQGTRLTVV.

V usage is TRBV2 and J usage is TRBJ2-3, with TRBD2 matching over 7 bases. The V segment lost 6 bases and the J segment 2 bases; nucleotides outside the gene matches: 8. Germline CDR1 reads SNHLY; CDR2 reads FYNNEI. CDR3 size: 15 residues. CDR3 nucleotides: TGTGCCAGCAGGGGGGACGGGGGGTTCACAGATACGCAGTATTTT. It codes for CASRGDGGFTDTQYF.

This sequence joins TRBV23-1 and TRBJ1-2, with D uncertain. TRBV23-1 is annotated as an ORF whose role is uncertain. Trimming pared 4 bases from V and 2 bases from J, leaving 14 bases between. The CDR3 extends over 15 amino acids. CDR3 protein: CASSPPRRRNYGYTF. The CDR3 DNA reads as TGCGCCAGCAGTCCCCCGAGACGAAGGAACTATGGCTACACCTTC.

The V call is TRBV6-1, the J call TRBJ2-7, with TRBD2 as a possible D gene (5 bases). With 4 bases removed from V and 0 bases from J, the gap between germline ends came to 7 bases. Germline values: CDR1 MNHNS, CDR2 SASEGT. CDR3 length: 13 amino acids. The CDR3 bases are TGTGCCAGCAGTGTTGGGAGCTCCTACGAGCAGTACTTC. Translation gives CASSVGSSYEQYF.

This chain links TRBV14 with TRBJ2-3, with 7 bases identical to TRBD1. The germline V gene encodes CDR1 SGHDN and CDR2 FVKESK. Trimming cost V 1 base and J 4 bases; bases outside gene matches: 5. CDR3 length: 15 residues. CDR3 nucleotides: TGTGCCAGCAGCCAAGGGGTTCAGGGGGCAGATACGCAGTATTTT. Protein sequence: CASSQGVQGADTQYF. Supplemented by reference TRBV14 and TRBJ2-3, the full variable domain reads EAGVTQFPSHSVIEKGQTVTLRCDPISGHDNLYWYRRVMGKEIKFLLHFVKESKQDESGMPNNRFLAERTGGTYSTLKVQPAELEDSGVYFCASSQGVQGADTQYFGPGTRLTVL.

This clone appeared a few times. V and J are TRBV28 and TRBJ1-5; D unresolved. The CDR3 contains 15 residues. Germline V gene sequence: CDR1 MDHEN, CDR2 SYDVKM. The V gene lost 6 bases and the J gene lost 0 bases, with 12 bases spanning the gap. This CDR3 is CASRSSLVSNQPQHF. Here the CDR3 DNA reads TGTGCCAGCAGGTCGTCATTGGTTAGCAATCAGCCCCAGCATTTT.

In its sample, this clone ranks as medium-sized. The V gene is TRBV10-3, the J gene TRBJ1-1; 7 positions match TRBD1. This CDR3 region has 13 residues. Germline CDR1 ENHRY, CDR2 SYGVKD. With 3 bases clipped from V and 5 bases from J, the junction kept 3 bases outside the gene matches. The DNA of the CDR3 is TGTGCCATCAGTGACAGGGGGTGGACTGAAGCTTTCTTT. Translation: CAISDRGWTEAFF.

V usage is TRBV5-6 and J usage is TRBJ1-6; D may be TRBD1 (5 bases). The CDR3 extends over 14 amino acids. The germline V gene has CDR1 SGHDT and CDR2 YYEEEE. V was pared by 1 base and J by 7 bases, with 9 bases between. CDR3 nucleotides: TGTGCCAGCAGCTTGTTGACAGAAAATTCACCCCTCCACTTT. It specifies CASSLLTENSPLHF.